This T cell receptor beta chain comes out of a study of cytomegalovirus exposure and HLA in healthy donors. For the study at large: In an earlier analysis, 95 million to 130 million unique TCR beta sequences were found from some 200 million T cells. Within the Caucasian-associated ancestry cluster were roughly 82% of the roughly 430 genotyped donors.

Notes on this clone: Antigen specificity is unknown.

Points from the study as a whole: In a later analysis, HLA-associated TCR beta chains were more clonally expanded than equally common others. A missense variant in DCLRE1C was later tied to TCR beta V- and J-gene trimming.

Amplification used 60 Vbeta primers and 13 Jbeta primers. TCRdb's table, derived via immunoSEQ multiplex PCR, lists solely in-frame clones and lacks some. The sample contains about 160,000 clones, around four fifths of which appear only once. V trimming: 11 bases; J trimming: 5 bases; junction bases outside the gene matches: 7. CDR1 and CDR2 from the germline V gene are LNHDA and SQIVND (reference sequence). There are 13 residues in the CDR3. The V and J genes are TRBV19 and TRBJ2-1, with TRBD1 matching over 9 bases. The sample consisted of PBMCs. The sequence was obtained from a man between 45 and 60 years old in good health and CMV-seropositive. The CDR3 loop reads CAAGTGFHNEQFF. CDR3 DNA sequence: TGTGCCGCAGGGACAGGGTTCCACAATGAGCAGTTCTTC. The full variable domain, completed using reference TRBV19 and TRBJ2-1, is DGGITQSPKYLFRKEGQNVTLSCEQNLNHDAMYWYRQDPGQGLRLIYYSQIVNDFQKGDIAEGYSVSREKKESFPLTVTSAQKNPTAFYLCAAGTGFHNEQFFGPGTRLTVL.